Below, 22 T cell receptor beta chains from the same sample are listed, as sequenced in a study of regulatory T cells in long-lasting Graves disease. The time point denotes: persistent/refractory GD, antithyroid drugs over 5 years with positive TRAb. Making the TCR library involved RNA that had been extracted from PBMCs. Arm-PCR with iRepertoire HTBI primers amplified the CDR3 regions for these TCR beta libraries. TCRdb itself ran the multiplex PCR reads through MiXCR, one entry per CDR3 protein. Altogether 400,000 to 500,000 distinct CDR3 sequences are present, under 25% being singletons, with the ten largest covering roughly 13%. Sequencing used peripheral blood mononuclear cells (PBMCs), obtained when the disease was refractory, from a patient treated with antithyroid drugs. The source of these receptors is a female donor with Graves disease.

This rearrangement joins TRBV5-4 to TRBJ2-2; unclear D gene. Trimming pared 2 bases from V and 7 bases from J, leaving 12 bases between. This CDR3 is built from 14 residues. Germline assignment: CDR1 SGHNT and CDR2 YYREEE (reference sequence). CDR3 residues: CASSFNPPGGELFF. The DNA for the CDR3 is TGTGCCAGCAGCTTCAACCCTCCGGGCGGGGAGCTGTTTTTT.

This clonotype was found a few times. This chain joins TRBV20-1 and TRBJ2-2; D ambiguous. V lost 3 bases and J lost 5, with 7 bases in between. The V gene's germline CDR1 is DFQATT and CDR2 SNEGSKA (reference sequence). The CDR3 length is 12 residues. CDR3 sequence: CSASRRTGELFF. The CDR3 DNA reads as TGCAGTGCTAGCCGCAGGACCGGGGAGCTGTTTTTT.

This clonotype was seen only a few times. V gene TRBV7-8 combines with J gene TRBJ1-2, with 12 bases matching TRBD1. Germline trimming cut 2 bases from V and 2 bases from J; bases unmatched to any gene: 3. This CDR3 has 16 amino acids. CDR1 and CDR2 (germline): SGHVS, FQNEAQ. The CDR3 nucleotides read TGTGCCAGCAGCTTAAGCGGGACAGGGGGCAACTATGGCTACACCTTC. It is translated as CASSLSGTGGNYGYTF.

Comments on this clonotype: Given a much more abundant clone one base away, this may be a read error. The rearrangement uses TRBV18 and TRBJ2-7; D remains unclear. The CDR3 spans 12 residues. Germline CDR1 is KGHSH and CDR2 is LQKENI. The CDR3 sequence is CASPPGVYEQYF. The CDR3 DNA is TGTGCCAGCCCACCAGGCGTCTACGAGCAGTACTTC.

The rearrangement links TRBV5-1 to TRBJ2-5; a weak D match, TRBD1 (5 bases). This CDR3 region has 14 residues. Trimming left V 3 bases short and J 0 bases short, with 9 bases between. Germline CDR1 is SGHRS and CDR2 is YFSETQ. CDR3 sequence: CASSYDSDQETQYF. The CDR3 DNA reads TGCGCCAGCAGCTACGACAGCGACCAAGAGACCCAGTACTTC.

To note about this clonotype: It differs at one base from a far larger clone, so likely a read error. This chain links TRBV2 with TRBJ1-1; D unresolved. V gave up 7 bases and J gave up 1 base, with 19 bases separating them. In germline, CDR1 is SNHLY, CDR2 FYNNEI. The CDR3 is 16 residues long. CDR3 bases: TGTGCCAGCACGGCTGAGGGCGGGCGGAGGAACACTGAAGCTTTCTTT. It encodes CASTAEGGRRNTEAFF. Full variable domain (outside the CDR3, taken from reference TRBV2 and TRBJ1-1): EPEVTQTPSHQVTQMGQEVILRCVPISNHLYFYWYRQILGQKVEFLVSFYNNEISEKSEIFDDQFSVERPDGSNFTLKIRSTKLEDSAMYFCASTAEGGRRNTEAFFGQGTRLTVV.

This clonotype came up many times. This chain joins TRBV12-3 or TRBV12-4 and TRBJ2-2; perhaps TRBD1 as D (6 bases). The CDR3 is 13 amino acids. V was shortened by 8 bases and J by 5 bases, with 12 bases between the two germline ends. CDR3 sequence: CASAGDGTGELFF. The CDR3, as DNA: TGTGCCAGCGCAGGGGACGGGACCGGGGAGCTGTTTTTT.

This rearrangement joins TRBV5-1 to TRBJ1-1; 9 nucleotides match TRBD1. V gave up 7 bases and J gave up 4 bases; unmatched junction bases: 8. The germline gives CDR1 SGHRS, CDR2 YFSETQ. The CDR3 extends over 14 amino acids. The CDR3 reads CASGRTGATTEAFF. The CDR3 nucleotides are TGCGCCAGCGGAAGGACAGGGGCCACCACTGAAGCTTTCTTT.

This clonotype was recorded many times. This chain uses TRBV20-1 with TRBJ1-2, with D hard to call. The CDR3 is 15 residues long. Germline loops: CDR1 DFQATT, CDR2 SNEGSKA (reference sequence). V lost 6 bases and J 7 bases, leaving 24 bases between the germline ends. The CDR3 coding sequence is TGCAGTGCCCCAAGGCCCGGCTATGACTTGAGTGGCTACACCTTC. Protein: CSAPRPGYDLSGYTF.

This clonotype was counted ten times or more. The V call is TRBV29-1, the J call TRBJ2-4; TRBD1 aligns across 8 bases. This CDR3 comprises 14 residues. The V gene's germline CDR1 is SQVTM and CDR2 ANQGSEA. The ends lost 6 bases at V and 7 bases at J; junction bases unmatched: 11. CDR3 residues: CSVTDRGLRNIQYF. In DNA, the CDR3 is TGCAGCGTGACTGACAGGGGCCTGAGGAACATTCAGTACTTC.

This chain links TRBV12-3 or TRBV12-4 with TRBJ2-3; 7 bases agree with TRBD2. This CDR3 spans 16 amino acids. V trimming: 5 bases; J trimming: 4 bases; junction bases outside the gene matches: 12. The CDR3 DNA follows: TGTGCCAGCAGTCTGATCGGGGGAGGGCCCTCAGATACGCAGTATTTT. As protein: CASSLIGGGPSDTQYF.

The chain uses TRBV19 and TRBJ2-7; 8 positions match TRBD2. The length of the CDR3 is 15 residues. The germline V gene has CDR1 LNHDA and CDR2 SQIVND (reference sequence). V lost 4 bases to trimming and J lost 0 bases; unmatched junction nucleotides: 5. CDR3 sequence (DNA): TGTGCCAGTAGTAAGGTAGCGGGAAGCTCCTACGAGCAGTACTTC. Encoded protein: CASSKVAGSSYEQYF. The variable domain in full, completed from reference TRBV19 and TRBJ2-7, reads DGGITQSPKYLFRKEGQNVTLSCEQNLNHDAMYWYRQDPGQGLRLIYYSQIVNDFQKGDIAEGYSVSREKKESFPLTVTSAQKNPTAFYLCASSKVAGSSYEQYFGPGTRLTVT.

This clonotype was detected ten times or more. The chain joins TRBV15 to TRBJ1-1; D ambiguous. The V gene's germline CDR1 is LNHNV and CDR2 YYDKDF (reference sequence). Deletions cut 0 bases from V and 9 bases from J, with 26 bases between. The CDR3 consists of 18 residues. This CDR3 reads CATSRDLAAGQNLGKAFF. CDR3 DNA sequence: TGTGCCACCAGCAGAGATCTGGCTGCCGGGCAGAATCTAGGGAAAGCTTTCTTT.

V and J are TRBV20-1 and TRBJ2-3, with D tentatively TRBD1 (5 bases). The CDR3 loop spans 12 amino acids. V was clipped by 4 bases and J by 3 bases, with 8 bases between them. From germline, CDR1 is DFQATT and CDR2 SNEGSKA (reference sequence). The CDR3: CSAMGLTDTQYF. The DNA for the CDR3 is TGCAGTGCTATGGGGCTGACAGATACGCAGTATTTT.

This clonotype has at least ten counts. CDR3: CASSIIAGGPGEQYF. The CDR3 coding sequence is TGTGCCAGCAGCATCATAGCGGGAGGGCCGGGTGAGCAGTACTTC. The chain is built from TRBV7-2 and TRBJ2-7; 11 positions match TRBD2. This CDR3 has 15 amino acids. Unmatched junction bases numbered 10, after V lost 5 bases and J lost 7 bases. CDR1 is SGHTA and CDR2 is FQGNSA in the germline V gene.

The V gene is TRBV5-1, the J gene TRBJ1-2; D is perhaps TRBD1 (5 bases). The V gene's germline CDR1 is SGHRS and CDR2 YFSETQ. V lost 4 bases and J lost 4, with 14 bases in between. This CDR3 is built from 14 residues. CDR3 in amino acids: CASSPGPTTYGYTF. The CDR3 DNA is TGCGCCAGCAGCCCGGGACCGACCACCTATGGCTACACCTTC.

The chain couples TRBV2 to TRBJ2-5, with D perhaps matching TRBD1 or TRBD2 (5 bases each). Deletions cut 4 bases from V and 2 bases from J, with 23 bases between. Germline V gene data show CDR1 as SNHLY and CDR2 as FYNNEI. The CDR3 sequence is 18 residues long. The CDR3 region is CASSVGLAEGWGQETQYF. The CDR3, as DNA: TGTGCCAGCAGTGTAGGTTTGGCGGAAGGGTGGGGGCAAGAGACCCAGTACTTC.

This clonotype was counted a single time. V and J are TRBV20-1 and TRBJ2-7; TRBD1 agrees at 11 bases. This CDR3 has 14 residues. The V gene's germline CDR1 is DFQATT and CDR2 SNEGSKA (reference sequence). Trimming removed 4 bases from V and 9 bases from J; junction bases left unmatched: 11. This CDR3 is CSAIIGQGALAQYF. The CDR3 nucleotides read TGCAGTGCTATTATAGGACAGGGGGCCTTAGCGCAGTACTTC.

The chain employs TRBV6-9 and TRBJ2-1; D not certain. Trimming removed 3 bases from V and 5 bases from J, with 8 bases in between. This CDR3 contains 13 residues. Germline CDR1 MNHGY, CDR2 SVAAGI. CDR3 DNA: TGTGCCAGCAGTTACTCAGAGGACAATGAGCAGTTCTTC. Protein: CASSYSEDNEQFF.

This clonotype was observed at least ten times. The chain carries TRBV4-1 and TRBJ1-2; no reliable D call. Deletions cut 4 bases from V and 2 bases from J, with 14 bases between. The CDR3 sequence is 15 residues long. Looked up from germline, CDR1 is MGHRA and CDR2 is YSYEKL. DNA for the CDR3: TGCGCCAGCAGCCCAACTGACACCGTCAACTATGGCTACACCTTC. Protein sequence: CASSPTDTVNYGYTF.

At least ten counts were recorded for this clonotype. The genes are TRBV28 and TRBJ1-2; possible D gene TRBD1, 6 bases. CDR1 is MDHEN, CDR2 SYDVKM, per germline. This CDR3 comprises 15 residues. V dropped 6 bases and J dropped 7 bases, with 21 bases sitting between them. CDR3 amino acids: CASSFGGAGSSGYTF. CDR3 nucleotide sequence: TGTGCCAGCAGCTTTGGGGGCGCGGGTTCTTCTGGCTACACCTTC.

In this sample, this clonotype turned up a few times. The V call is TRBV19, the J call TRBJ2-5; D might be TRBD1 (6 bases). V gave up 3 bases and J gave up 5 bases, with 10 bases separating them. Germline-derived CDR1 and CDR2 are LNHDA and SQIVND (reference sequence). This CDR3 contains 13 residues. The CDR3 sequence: CASSIWGPETQYF. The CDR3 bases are TGTGCCAGTAGTATTTGGGGGCCGGAGACCCAGTACTTC. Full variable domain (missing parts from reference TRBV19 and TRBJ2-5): DGGITQSPKYLFRKEGQNVTLSCEQNLNHDAMYWYRQDPGQGLRLIYYSQIVNDFQKGDIAEGYSVSREKKESFPLTVTSAQKNPTAFYLCASSIWGPETQYFGPGTRLLVL.